The source of this T cell receptor beta chain is a study of identical twins. V shed 4 bases and J shed 10 bases, with 15 bases lying between them. The CDR3 consists of 13 residues. Germline V gene sequence: CDR1 SGHKS, CDR2 YYEKEE (reference sequence). Whole-study results and caveats: Carriage of fewer insertions was seen in abundant cord blood beta clonotypes, whereas memory repertoires showed none. Cross-sectional statistics underpinned the conclusions; the same donors were not followed.

Healthy Caucasian individuals made up all the donors. Regarding this clonotype: What it recognizes is unknown.

After template switching added a universal primer site, the resulting cDNA carried unique molecular identifiers. TCRdb redid the calling of the 5' RACE reads with MiXCR, one entry per CDR3 protein. The table includes approximately 210,000 distinct CDR3 sequences, around a tenth detected once. This sequence joins TRBV5-5 and TRBJ2-1; tentatively, D is TRBD1 (5 bases). The source is a woman between 18 and 30 years old in good health. Specimen: memory (CD45RO+) T cells sorted from blood. The CDR3 bases are TGTGCCAGCAGCCAGTATGTGACAGACGAGCAGTTCTTC. The encoded protein is CASSQYVTDEQFF. Looking up the rest from reference TRBV5-5 and TRBJ2-1 gives the full variable domain: DAGVTQSPTHLIKTRGQQVTLRCSPISGHKSVSWYQQVLGQGPQFIFQYYEKEERGRGNFPDRFSARQFPNYSSELNVNALLLGDSALYLCASSQYVTDEQFFGPGTRLTVL.